Sequencing of this T cell receptor beta chain was carried out in a study of blood T cell repertoires in COVID-19. Profiled with immunoSEQ multiplex PCR; TCRdb holds only in-frame clones, not every one. This sample has some 200,000 clones, with 70% to 90% found just once. This CDR3 is 15 amino acids long. The receptor was derived from a woman of 80 years or more in a cohort sampled during active or convalescent COVID-19. Sequenced sample: peripheral blood. The V and J genes are TRBV21-1 and TRBJ1-2. TRBV21-1 is labeled a pseudogene. The CDR3 sequence: CASPPRDGSNYGYTF. DNA for the CDR3: TGTGCCAGCCCCCCGCGGGACGGCTCTAACTATGGCTACACCTTC.